These 28 T cell receptor beta chains were all obtained from the same sample, sequenced in a study of response to subunit inactivated influenza vaccine. TCRdb re-called the RT-PCR reads through MiXCR, storing one row per CDR3 protein. The repertoire holds about 520,000 distinct CDR3 sequences, with 25% as singletons. Sample: CD4+ T cells sorted from PBMCs, taken 4 to 6 days after vaccination. The receptors stem from a man aged 50 or older who received an inactivated influenza vaccine.

The chain uses TRBV11-2 and TRBJ1-5, with no clear D. This CDR3 is 12 amino acids long. Trimming removed 5 bases at V and 7 bases at J, with 9 bases between. Germline loops: CDR1 SGHAT, CDR2 FQNNGV. The CDR3: CASSPDGQPQHF. CDR3 nucleotide sequence: TGTGCCAGCAGCCCCGACGGGCAGCCCCAGCATTTT.

This clonotype was detected a few times. V is TRBV27 and J is TRBJ1-2; 12 bases are shared with TRBD1. The germline V gene encodes CDR1 MNHEY and CDR2 SMNVEV (reference sequence). The CDR3 length is 15 residues. V trimming: 5 bases; J trimming: 4 bases; junction bases outside the gene matches: 5. This CDR3 reads CASSPGQGASYGYTF. As DNA, the CDR3 is TGTGCCAGCAGTCCGGGACAGGGGGCCTCCTATGGCTACACCTTC.

This clonotype has only a few counts. The V call is TRBV5-1, the J call TRBJ2-5, with TRBD2 identical over 7 bases. V lost 3 bases, J lost 4 bases, and 3 bases stayed unmatched. CDR1 is SGHRS, CDR2 YFSETQ, per germline. The CDR3 sequence is 13 residues long. The CDR3 region is CASSWGGGETQYF. The CDR3 nucleotides read TGCGCCAGCAGCTGGGGCGGGGGAGAGACCCAGTACTTC.

The V gene is TRBV18, the J gene TRBJ1-5; possibly TRBD1 for D (5 bases). Germline loops: CDR1 KGHSH, CDR2 LQKENI. V lost 3 bases to trimming and J lost 5 bases, with 11 bases between them. This CDR3 region has 14 residues. CDR3 in amino acids: CASSPRGDYQPQHF. In nucleotides, the CDR3 is TGTGCCAGCTCACCCCGAGGGGACTATCAGCCCCAGCATTTT.

J is TRBJ2-3 and V is TRBV18; 8 nucleotides match TRBD2. The CDR3 has 16 amino acids. Per germline, CDR1 KGHSH and CDR2 LQKENI. V trimming: 3 bases; J trimming: 2 bases; junction bases outside the gene matches: 7. The CDR3 DNA reads as TGTGCCAGCTCACCGTTAGCGGGAAGTCTCACAGATACGCAGTATTTT. Translation gives CASSPLAGSLTDTQYF.

The chain employs TRBV12-3 or TRBV12-4 and TRBJ2-5; D is tentatively TRBD1 or TRBD2 (5 bases each). Trimming cost V 5 bases and J 5 bases, with 21 bases left between them. This CDR3 contains 16 residues. CDR3 sequence (DNA): TGTGCCAGCAGTATCGGGACCGCCCCTGGTCTGGAGACCCAGTACTTC. Amino acid sequence: CASSIGTAPGLETQYF.

This clonotype occurred a few times. V and J are TRBV18 and TRBJ1-5, with D perhaps matching TRBD1 (5 bases). V was shortened by 3 bases and J by 7 bases, with 16 bases between the two germline ends. This CDR3 spans 15 amino acids. Germline assignment: CDR1 KGHSH and CDR2 LQKENI. The CDR3 coding sequence is TGTGCCAGCTCACCGAACGGGGGAGGGGAACAGCCCCAGCATTTT. Its protein product is CASSPNGGGEQPQHF.

This clonotype was found many times. V usage is TRBV12-3 or TRBV12-4 and J usage is TRBJ2-2, with 12 bases that match TRBD2. The CDR3 contains 16 residues. With V trimmed by 3 bases and J by 5 bases, 4 bases remained unmatched. The DNA of the CDR3 is TGTGCCAGCAGTTTGGGGACTAGCGGGCGGACCGGGGAGCTGTTTTTT. This encodes CASSLGTSGRTGELFF.

This clonotype showed up just a few times. V and J are TRBV5-1 and TRBJ2-2; 10 nucleotides agree with TRBD1. The V segment lost 5 bases and the J segment 3 bases; nucleotides outside the gene matches: 7. Germline lookup yields CDR1 SGHRS and CDR2 YFSETQ. This CDR3 region has 16 residues. The CDR3 region has the DNA TGCGCCAGCAGATCCGGGACAGGGGCGGACACCGGGGAGCTGTTTTTT. It codes for CASRSGTGADTGELFF.

This chain links TRBV4-1 with TRBJ2-7, with 10 bases matching TRBD1. Germline CDR1 MGHRA, CDR2 YSYEKL. This CDR3 contains 16 residues. The ends lost 0 bases at V and 3 bases at J; junction bases unmatched: 5. In DNA form, the CDR3 reads TGCGCCAGCAGCCAAGATTGGGGGACAGGGGACTACGAGCAGTACTTC. Its protein product is CASSQDWGTGDYEQYF.

Only a few counts were recorded for this clonotype. The genes are TRBV20-1 and TRBJ1-5; D not certain. Germline V CDR1 and CDR2: DFQATT, SNEGSKA (reference sequence). V was trimmed by 1 base and J by 0 bases, leaving 7 bases between them. This CDR3 has 14 amino acids. As DNA, the CDR3 is TGCAGTGCTAGAGGGCCTTCTAGCAATCAGCCCCAGCATTTT. This encodes CSARGPSSNQPQHF.

In this sample, this clonotype turned up a few times. The chain couples TRBV24-1 to TRBJ2-5, with 8 positions matching TRBD2. CDR3 size: 13 residues. The germline gives CDR1 KGHDR, CDR2 SFDVKD. J lost 8 bases, V lost 11 bases, and 12 bases had no gene match. CDR3 DNA sequence: TGTGCCAGCCAGCGGGAGTCTCTGGAAACCCAGTACTTC. Its translation is CASQRESLETQYF.

This chain connects TRBV29-1 to TRBJ1-1, with D hard to call. V was pared by 5 bases and J by 1 base, with 14 bases between. The length of the CDR3 is 14 residues. Per germline, CDR1 SQVTM and CDR2 ANQGSEA. The CDR3 DNA follows: TGCAGCGTTAGTATCTTCGGGAAGAACACTGAAGCTTTCTTT. It translates to CSVSIFGKNTEAFF.

This clonotype was seen more than once but under ten times. CDR3 residues: CASSLATSLNTEAFF. The CDR3, as DNA: TGTGCCAGCAGCTTAGCGACCAGCTTGAACACTGAAGCTTTCTTT. The V and J genes are TRBV7-9 and TRBJ1-1; unclear D gene. CDR3 length: 15 amino acids. The V gene lost 0 bases and the J gene lost 0 bases, with 8 bases spanning the gap. Germline V CDR1 and CDR2: SEHNR, FQNEAQ (reference sequence).

The chain joins TRBV7-2 to TRBJ2-3; D remains unclear. Per germline, CDR1 SGHTA and CDR2 FQGNSA. This CDR3 has 15 residues. Trimming pared 1 base from V and 7 bases from J, leaving 15 bases between. The CDR3 DNA sequence: TGTGCCAGCAGCTTAGAAGGGTCCGTTTTCAATACGCAGTATTTT. Translating gives CASSLEGSVFNTQYF.

This clonotype was found many times. The V gene is TRBV7-2, the J gene TRBJ2-2; D is undetermined. V shed 1 base and J shed 5 bases, with 8 bases lying between them. Germline V lookup: CDR1 SGHTA, CDR2 FQGNSA. The CDR3 is 14 residues long. CDR3 loop: CASSLEWGTGELFF. The DNA for the CDR3 is TGTGCCAGCAGCTTAGAATGGGGAACCGGGGAGCTGTTTTTT.

This clonotype came up a few times. The chain has TRBV29-1 and TRBJ1-5, with 12 bases aligning to TRBD1. The V gene's germline CDR1 is SQVTM and CDR2 ANQGSEA. V shed 5 bases and J 2 bases; nucleotides not matched to a gene: 7. The CDR3 spans 16 residues. In DNA form, the CDR3 reads TGCAGCGTTTCCGGGACAGGGGGCCAGGGCAATCAGCCCCAGCATTTT. Its protein product is CSVSGTGGQGNQPQHF. Combining the CDR3 with reference TRBV29-1 and TRBJ1-5 gives the whole variable domain SAVISQKPSRDICQRGTSLTIQCQVDSQVTMMFWYRQQPGQSLTLIATANQGSEATYESGFVIDKFPISRPNLTFSTLTVSNMSPEDSSIYLCSVSGTGGQGNQPQHFGDGTRLSIL.

In this sample, this clonotype turned up many times. This chain's CDR3 is CASSPGGQPQHF. CDR3 coding DNA: TGTGCCAGCAGTCCCGGGGGTCAGCCCCAGCATTTT. The gene calls are TRBV18 and TRBJ1-5, with D possibly being TRBD1 (5 bases). The CDR3 runs to 12 residues. V gave up 8 bases and J gave up 6 bases, with 11 bases separating them. Germline assignment: CDR1 KGHSH and CDR2 LQKENI. Combining the CDR3 with reference TRBV18 and TRBJ1-5 gives the whole variable domain NAGVMQNPRHLVRRRGQEARLRCSPMKGHSHVYWYRQLPEEGLKFMVYLQKENIIDESGMPKERFSAEFPKEGPSILRIQQVVRGDSAAYFCASSPGGQPQHFGDGTRLSIL.

This clonotype was counted a few times. The gene calls are TRBV27 and TRBJ2-7, with 7 positions matching TRBD2. Germline-derived CDR1 and CDR2 are MNHEY and SMNVEV (reference sequence). The CDR3 runs 16 residues. V lost 7 bases and J lost 2; bases outside the gene matches: 14. The CDR3 DNA follows: TGTGCCAGCAAGCGGGGCCAGAATTTGGAAACCTACGAGCAGTACTTC. Translation gives CASKRGQNLETYEQYF.

Details on this clonotype: At one end the junction does not follow the germline gene, possibly because of a read error. The chain recombines TRBV5-4 with TRBJ1-1; D may be TRBD1 (5 bases). Germline CDR1 SGHNT, CDR2 YYREEE (reference sequence). The CDR3 runs to 14 residues. The CDR3 protein is CAISPGLLCSEAFF. The CDR3 DNA reads TGTGCCATCAGCCCGGGGCTCCTCTGCTCTGAAGCTTTCTTT.

As DNA, the CDR3 is TGCAGTGCTAGTAAGGGACTAGGTATTGGGCAGTTCTTC. Translated: CSASKGLGIGQFF. The chain recombines TRBV20-1 with TRBJ2-1; 8 bases line up with TRBD2. The V and J ends lost 3 bases and 12 bases, in that order; junction bases with no gene match: 10. From germline, CDR1 is DFQATT and CDR2 SNEGSKA (reference sequence). CDR3 length: 13 residues.

Regarding this clonotype: This may be a read error: a much more frequent sequence differs by one nucleotide. V usage is TRBV10-3 and J usage is TRBJ2-7; 8 bases fit TRBD2. CDR3 size: 14 residues. Germline CDR1 ENHRY, CDR2 SYGVKD. This chain's CDR3 is CATQRELIGDEQNF. As DNA, the CDR3 is TGTGCCACCCAGCGGGAGCTGATCGGTGACGAGCAGAACTTC.

This clonotype was seen more than once but under ten times. J is TRBJ2-5 and V is TRBV20-1; D is ambiguous. Trimming removed 5 bases from V and 2 bases from J, with 15 bases in between. The CDR3 length is 14 residues. Germline CDR1 and CDR2: DFQATT and SNEGSKA (reference sequence). As DNA, the CDR3 is TGCAGTGCTTACCCCTATCAGACGCAAGAGACCCAGTACTTC. Translation gives CSAYPYQTQETQYF.

The chain has TRBV19 and TRBJ2-3; maybe TRBD1 (6 bases). Germline V gene lookup returns CDR1 LNHDA and CDR2 SQIVND (reference sequence). V gave up 5 bases and J gave up 5 bases, with 17 bases separating them. This CDR3 spans 15 amino acids. The CDR3 nucleotides read TGTGCCAGTAGTTCCCAAGGGGTGACAGGAGATACGCAGTATTTT. Translation gives CASSSQGVTGDTQYF.

This clonotype has a handful of counts. V is TRBV7-2 and J is TRBJ1-5; D uncertain. The V end was cut by 1 base, the J end by 1 base, with 11 bases between. The CDR3 is 16 residues long. CDR1 and CDR2 from the germline V gene are SGHTA and FQGNSA. The CDR3 coding sequence is TGTGCCAGCAGCTTAGAACGTCATGGGAGCAATCAGCCCCAGCATTTT. Protein sequence: CASSLERHGSNQPQHF. Full variable domain (rest looked up from reference TRBV7-2 and TRBJ1-5): GAGVSQSPSNKVTEKGKDVELRCDPISGHTALYWYRQSLGQGLEFLIYFQGNSAPDKSGLPSDRFSAERTGGSVSTLTIQRTQQEDSAVYLCASSLERHGSNQPQHFGDGTRLSIL.

V and J are TRBV15 and TRBJ2-3, with unresolved D. CDR1 and CDR2 (germline): LNHNV, YYDKDF (reference sequence). This CDR3 contains 13 residues. Trimming took off 0 bases at V and 9 bases at J, with 10 bases between the two ends. CDR3 nucleotide sequence: TGTGCCACCAGCAGAGATCAAGCATCCACGCAGTATTTT. Its translation: CATSRDQASTQYF.

The chain recombines TRBV7-2 with TRBJ1-4; D gene uncertain. Germline-derived CDR1 and CDR2 are SGHTA and FQGNSA. The CDR3 totals 13 residues. Trimming took off 5 bases at V and 4 bases at J, with 8 bases between the two ends. The CDR3 protein is CASSPAYNEKLFF. The CDR3 DNA reads as TGTGCCAGCAGCCCAGCTTATAATGAAAAACTGTTTTTT. The full variable domain, with the rest looked up from reference TRBV7-2 and TRBJ1-4, is GAGVSQSPSNKVTEKGKDVELRCDPISGHTALYWYRQSLGQGLEFLIYFQGNSAPDKSGLPSDRFSAERTGGSVSTLTIQRTQQEDSAVYLCASSPAYNEKLFFGSGTQLSVL.

The gene calls are TRBV5-5 and TRBJ2-2; D is unclear. Germline V CDR1 and CDR2: SGHKS, YYEKEE (reference sequence). The V gene lost 5 bases and the J gene lost 2 bases, with 16 bases spanning the gap. The CDR3 loop spans 16 amino acids. The CDR3 region has the DNA TGTGCCAGCAGTCCTCACCCGAACACCAACACCGGGGAGCTGTTTTTT. Translation: CASSPHPNTNTGELFF.